This T cell receptor (beta chain) was obtained from a study of blood T cell repertoires in COVID-19. Study as a whole: COVID-19 samples collected from the United States, Italy and Spain covered acute and convalescent phases. PBMCs, B-cell-depleted T cells, or T cells were the source of the cDNA or gDNA that made up the material.

In the original processing: Reference gene primer amplification yielded estimated nucleated cell counts. Data came from immunoSEQ multiplex PCR; TCRdb stores just in-frame clones and leaves some out. V and J calls and clone size follow that table, whereas D and trimming were derived from the DNA. The table lists about 75,000 clones, approximately 88% of them singletons. The CDR3 is 14 amino acids. CDR1 is SEHNR and CDR2 is FQNEAQ in the germline V gene (reference sequence). V shed 1 base and J shed 5 bases, with 12 bases lying between them. The sequence came from a woman between 70 and 85 years old with acute or convalescent COVID-19. The sequenced sample consisted of peripheral blood. The rearrangement joins TRBV7-9 to TRBJ2-7; a weak D match, TRBD1 (6 bases). The CDR3 DNA sequence: TGTGCCAGCAGCTTAGGAGGGCAGGGGCACGAGCAGTACTTC. This gives the protein CASSLGGQGHEQYF.